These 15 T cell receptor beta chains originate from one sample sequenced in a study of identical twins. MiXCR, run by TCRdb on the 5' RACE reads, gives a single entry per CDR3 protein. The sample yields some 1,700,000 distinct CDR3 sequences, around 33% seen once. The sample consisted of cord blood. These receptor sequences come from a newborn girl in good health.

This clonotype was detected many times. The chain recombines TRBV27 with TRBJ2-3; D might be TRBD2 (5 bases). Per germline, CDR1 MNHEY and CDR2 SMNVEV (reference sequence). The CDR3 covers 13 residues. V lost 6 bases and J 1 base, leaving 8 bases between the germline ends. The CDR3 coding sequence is TGTGCCAGCAGGGGTAGCGGCACAGATACGCAGTATTTT. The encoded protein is CASRGSGTDTQYF.

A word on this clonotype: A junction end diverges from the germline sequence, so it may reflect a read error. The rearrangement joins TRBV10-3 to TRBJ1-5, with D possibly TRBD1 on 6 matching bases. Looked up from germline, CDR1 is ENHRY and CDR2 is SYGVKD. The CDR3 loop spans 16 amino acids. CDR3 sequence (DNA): TGTGTCATCGAAGGCCCAGGGGCTCTTGGCAATCAGCCCCAGCATTTT. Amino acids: CVIEGPGALGNQPQHF.

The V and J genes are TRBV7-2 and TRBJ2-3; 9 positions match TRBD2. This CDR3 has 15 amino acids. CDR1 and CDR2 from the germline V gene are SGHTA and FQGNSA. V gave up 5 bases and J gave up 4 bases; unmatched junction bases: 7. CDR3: CASSPGGLAPDTQYF. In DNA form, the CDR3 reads TGTGCCAGCAGCCCCGGGGGACTAGCCCCAGATACGCAGTATTTT.

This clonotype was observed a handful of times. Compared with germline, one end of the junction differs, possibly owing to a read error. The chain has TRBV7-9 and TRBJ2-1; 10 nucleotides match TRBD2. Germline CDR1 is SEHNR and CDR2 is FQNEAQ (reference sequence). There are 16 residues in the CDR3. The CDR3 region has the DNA TGTGCCAGCAGCTCGTCTAGCGGGGGCTCCGACAATGAGCAGTTCTTC. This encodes CASSSSSGGSDNEQFF.

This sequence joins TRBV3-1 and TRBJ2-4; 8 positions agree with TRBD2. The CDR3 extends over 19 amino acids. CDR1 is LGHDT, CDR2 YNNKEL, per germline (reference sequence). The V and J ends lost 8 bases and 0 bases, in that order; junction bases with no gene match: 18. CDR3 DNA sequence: TGTGCCAGCCTTCGGAGCAGCTTAAACGGGAGGGTAGCCAAAAACATTCAGTACTTC. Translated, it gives CASLRSSLNGRVAKNIQYF.

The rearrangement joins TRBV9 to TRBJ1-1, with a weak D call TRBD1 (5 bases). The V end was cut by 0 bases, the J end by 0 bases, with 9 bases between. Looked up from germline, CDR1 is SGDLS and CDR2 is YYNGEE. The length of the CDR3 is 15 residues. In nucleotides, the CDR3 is TGTGCCAGCAGCGTAGGGGGGGTTATGAACACTGAAGCTTTCTTT. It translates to CASSVGGVMNTEAFF.

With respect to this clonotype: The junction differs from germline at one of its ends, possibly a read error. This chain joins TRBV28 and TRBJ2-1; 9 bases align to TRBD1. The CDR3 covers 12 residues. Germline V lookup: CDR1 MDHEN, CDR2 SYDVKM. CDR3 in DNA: TGTGTCAGCAGTTTGGACAGGGGTGAGCAGTTCTTC. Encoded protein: CVSSLDRGEQFF.

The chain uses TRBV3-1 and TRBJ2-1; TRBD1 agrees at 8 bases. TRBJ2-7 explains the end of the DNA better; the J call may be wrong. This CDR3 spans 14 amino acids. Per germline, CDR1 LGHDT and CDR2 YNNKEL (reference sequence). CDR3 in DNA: TGTGCCAGCAGCCAAGACCCAGGGGGCAATGAGCAGTACTTC. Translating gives CASSQDPGGNEQYF.

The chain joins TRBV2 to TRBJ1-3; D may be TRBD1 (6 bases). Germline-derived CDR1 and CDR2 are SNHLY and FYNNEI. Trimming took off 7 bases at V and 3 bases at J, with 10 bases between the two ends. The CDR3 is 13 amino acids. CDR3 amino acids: CASKGGLGNTIYF. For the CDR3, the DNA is TGTGCCAGCAAAGGGGGGCTTGGAAACACCATATATTTT.

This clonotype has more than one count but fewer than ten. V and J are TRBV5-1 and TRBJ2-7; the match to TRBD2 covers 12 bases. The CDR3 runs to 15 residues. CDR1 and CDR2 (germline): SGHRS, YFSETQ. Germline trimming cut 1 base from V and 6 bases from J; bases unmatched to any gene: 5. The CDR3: CASSLTSGGMIEQYF. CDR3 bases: TGCGCCAGCAGCTTGACTAGCGGGGGGATGATCGAGCAGTACTTC. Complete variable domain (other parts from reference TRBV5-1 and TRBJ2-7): KAGVTQTPRYLIKTRGQQVTLSCSPISGHRSVSWYQQTPGQGLQFLFEYFSETQRNKGNFPGRFSGRQFSNSRSEMNVSTLELGDSALYLCASSLTSGGMIEQYFGPGTRLTVT.

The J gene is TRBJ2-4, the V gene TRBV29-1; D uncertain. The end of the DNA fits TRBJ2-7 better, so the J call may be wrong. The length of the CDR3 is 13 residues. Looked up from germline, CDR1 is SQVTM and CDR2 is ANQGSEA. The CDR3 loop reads CSVHGQDLYEQYF. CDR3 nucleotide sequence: TGCAGCGTCCACGGCCAGGACCTCTACGAGCAGTACTTC.

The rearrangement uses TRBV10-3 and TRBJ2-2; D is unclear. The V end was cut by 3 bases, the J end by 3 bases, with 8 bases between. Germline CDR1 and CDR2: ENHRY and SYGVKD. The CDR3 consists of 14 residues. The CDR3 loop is CAISDSHYTGELFF. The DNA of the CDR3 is TGTGCCATCAGTGACAGTCATTACACCGGGGAGCTGTTTTTT.

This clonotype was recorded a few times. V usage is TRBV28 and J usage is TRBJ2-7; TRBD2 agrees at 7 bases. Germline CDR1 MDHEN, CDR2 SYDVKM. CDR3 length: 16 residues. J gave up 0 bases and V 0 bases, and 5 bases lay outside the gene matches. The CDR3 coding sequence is TGTGCCAGCAGTTTATGGGGGGGACTAAGCTCCTACGAGCAGTACTTC. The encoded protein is CASSLWGGLSSYEQYF.

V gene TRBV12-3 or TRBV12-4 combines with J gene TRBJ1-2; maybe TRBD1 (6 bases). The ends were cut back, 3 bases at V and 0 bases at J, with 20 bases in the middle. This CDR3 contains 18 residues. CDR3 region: CASSLRGRGLITNYGYTF. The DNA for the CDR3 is TGTGCCAGCAGTTTGAGGGGGAGGGGCCTGATAACTAACTATGGCTACACCTTC.

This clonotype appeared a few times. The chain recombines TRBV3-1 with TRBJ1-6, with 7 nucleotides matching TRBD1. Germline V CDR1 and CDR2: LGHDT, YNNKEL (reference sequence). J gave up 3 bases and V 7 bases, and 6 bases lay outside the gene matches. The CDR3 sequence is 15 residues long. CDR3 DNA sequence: TGTGCCAGCACCAGACAGGGAAACTATAATTCACCCCTCCACTTT. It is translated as CASTRQGNYNSPLHF.